This entry is about one T cell receptor (beta chain). Only a few counts were recorded for this clonotype. Its cognate antigen has yet to be identified. This may be a read error, as it is one base from a much larger clone. Libraries of naive CD8 T cells were generated from about 19,000 to 1,100,000 sorted cells, with 10%, 30% or 50% of the purified RNA used. On a BD FACSAria II, naive CD8 T cells were FACS-sorted as CD8+CD4-CCR7+CD45RA+ and collected into RLT Plus buffer. Detection sensitivity was tested by spiking Jurkat RNA equal to about eleven TCR copies' worth into samples containing roughly 19,000-1,100,000 naive CD8 T cells. Enrichment of CD8 T cells was performed with RosetteSep CD8+ T Cell Enrichment Cocktail and Ficoll-Paque, after which ACK red cell lysis was carried out. The library was obtained by PCR. The instrument was an Illumina HiSeq 4000. Bulk TCR libraries were generated as previously described, with the TCR primers listed in Table S5 used. Total RNA was purified with the Qiagen AllPrep DNA/RNA kit. Reads from multiple sequencing runs of the same library were pooled before analysis. Concerning the study's data processing: Only reads with exact TCR constant sequence were kept, trimmed to 150 nt, and grouped by their 12-nt molecular barcodes. Reads inside each barcode group were sub-clustered using a 15% Levenshtein threshold, and a quality-weighted consensus sequence was constructed for each RNA molecule. Non-functional sequences were removed, as were lower-count sequences one edit away from another. Based on fitting two negative binomial distributions, any barcode sub-cluster with under 20% of the maximum read count was discarded. Starting from the raw public reads, TCRdb applied fastp trimming at Q25, assembled clones with MiXCR and retained in-frame beta chains. Rows are combined by CDR3 protein, so each entry shows the most common genes and DNA. None of the V and J calls come from the authors' own analysis; TCRdb made them. The sample table shows 60,000 to 70,000 distinct CDR3 sequences, and less than 20% are seen once. 1.5% of the sample is in the top ten clones.

Taken from the germline V gene (reference sequence), the CDR1 and CDR2 loops are SEHNR and FQNEAQ. Counted from cysteine to phenylalanine, this CDR3 has 14 amino acids. The read is trimmed to its CDR3 DNA, 42 bases read in frame from base 1. This sample was included in a study of molecular identifiers for immune sequencing clone quantification (dated 2018 in TCRdb). Context from the whole study: For a replicate experiment, RNA from around 20,000 or 100,000 naive CD8 T cells was divided into five aliquots, of which four were sequenced. This methods study benchmarked molecular-identifier clustering-based TCR repertoire sequencing (MIDCIRS) and TCR RNA copy counting, using CD8 T cells to do so. The study at large found these results: Modeling gave roughly 3 recovered TCR RNA copies per cell versus roughly 10 by digital PCR, implying around 33% capture efficiency. Spiked-in Jurkat TCR RNA equivalent to a single cell was reported to be detectable even among 980,000 or so naive CD8 T cells. Identical TCR molecules sharing a barcode could cause highly expanded clone sizes to be underestimated. Spiked-in Jurkat TCR RNA (10 copies' worth), which is not part of the donor repertoire, was contained in the naive libraries. When barcode sub-clustering was not used, chimeric consensus sequences inflated TCR diversity, with chimeras reaching as high as 47%. In CMV-specific effector cells, over 97% of molecules were held by clones above 20 RNA copies, whereas under 1% of molecules were held by such clones in naive cells.

The source material was naive CD8+ T cells from blood, with Jurkat cell RNA spiked in. This sample's cell subset or site label indicates: FACS-sorted CD8+CD4-CCR7+CD45RA+ naive T cells. The chain was built from TRBV7-9 and TRBJ2-7; 7 central bases correspond to TRBD1. The sequence derives from a human donor in good health. Some libraries in this study had Jurkat cell RNA spiked in. The base sequence is TGTACCAGCAGCCCCGGGACAGCCGTCTACGAGCAGTACTTC. This codes for CTSSPGTAVYEQYF.